Reported below is one T cell receptor beta chain. Its antigen is not identified. The data belong to a study of OX40 agonist ivuxolimab in advanced cancers. Study summary: The dose-escalation cohort was roughly 84% male, with a mean age of 60 years, ranging roughly 23 to 90. One patient with hepatocellular carcinoma and two with cutaneous melanoma, three in all, had partial responses. Whole-study findings and limits: The mean number of expanded clones was higher in CD8+ T cells than in CD4+.

The repertoire was sequenced with immunoSEQ multiplex PCR; TCRdb's copy has only in-frame clones and lacks some. This sample has tens of thousands of clones, with roughly 85% found just once. The CDR3 is made up of 12 amino acids. The V gene lost 3 bases and the J gene lost 2 bases, with 6 bases spanning the gap. CDR1 is SGHNT, CDR2 YYREEE, per germline (reference sequence). The input for sequencing was CD4+ or CD8+ T cells sorted from blood, taken in a trial of the OX40 agonist ivuxolimab. This sequence was found in an adult with an advanced solid tumor such as melanoma, head and neck, liver or kidney cancer. This chain uses TRBV5-4 with TRBJ2-7; no firm D call. The CDR3 DNA is TGTGCCAGCAGCTCCATCCCCTACGAGCAGTACTTC. Its translation is CASSSIPYEQYF.